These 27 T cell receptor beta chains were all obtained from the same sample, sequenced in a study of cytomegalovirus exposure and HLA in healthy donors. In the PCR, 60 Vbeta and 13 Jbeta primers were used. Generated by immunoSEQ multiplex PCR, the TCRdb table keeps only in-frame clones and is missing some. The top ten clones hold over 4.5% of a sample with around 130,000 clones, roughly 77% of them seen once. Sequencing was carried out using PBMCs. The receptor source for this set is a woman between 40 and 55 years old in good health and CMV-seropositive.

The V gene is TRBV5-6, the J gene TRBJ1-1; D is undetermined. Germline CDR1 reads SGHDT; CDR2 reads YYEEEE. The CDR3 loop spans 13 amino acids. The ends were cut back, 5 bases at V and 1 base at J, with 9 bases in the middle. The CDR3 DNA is TGTGCCAGCAGACCCACGGGGAACACTGAAGCTTTCTTT. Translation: CASRPTGNTEAFF.

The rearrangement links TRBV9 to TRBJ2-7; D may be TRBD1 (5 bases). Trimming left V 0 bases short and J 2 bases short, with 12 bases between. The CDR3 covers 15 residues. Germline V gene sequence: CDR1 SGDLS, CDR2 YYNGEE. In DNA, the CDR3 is TGTGCCAGCAGCGTAGGGGGCCGCGGCGCCTACGAGCAGTACTTC. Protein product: CASSVGGRGAYEQYF.

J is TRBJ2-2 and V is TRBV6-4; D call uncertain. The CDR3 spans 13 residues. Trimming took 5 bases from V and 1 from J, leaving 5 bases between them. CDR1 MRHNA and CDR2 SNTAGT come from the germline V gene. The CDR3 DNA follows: TGTGCCAGCAGTCAACAGAACACCGGGGAGCTGTTTTTT. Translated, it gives CASSQQNTGELFF.

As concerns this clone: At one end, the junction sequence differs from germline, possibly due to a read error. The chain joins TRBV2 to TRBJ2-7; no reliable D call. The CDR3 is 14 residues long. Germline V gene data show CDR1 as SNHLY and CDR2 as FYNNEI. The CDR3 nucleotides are TGTGCCGGCAGCACATCTGGGCTCTCCTACGAGCAGTACTTC. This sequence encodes CAGSTSGLSYEQYF.

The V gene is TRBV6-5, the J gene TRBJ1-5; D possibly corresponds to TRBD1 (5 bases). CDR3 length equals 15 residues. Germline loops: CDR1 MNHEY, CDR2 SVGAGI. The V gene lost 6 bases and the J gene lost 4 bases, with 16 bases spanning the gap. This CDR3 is CASRPTRGSNQPQHF. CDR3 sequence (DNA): TGTGCCAGCAGACCTACAAGGGGCTCGAATCAGCCCCAGCATTTT.

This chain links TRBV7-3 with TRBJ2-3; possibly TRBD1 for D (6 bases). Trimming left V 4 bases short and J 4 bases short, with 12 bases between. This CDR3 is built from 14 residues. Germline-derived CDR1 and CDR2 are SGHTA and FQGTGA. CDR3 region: CASSSLGHSDTQYF. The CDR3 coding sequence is TGTGCCAGCAGCTCCCTGGGACATTCAGATACGCAGTATTTT. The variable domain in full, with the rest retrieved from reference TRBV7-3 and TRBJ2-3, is GAGVSQTPSNKVTEKGKYVELRCDPISGHTALYWYRQSLGQGPEFLIYFQGTGAADDSGLPNDRFFAVRPEGSVSTLKIQRTERGDSAVYLCASSSLGHSDTQYFGPGTRLTVL.

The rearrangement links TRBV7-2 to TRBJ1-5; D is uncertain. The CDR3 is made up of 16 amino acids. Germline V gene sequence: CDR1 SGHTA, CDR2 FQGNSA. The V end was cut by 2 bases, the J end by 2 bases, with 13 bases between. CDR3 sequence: CASSLSSPMGNQPQHF. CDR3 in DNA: TGTGCCAGCAGCTTAAGTAGTCCTATGGGCAATCAGCCCCAGCATTTT.

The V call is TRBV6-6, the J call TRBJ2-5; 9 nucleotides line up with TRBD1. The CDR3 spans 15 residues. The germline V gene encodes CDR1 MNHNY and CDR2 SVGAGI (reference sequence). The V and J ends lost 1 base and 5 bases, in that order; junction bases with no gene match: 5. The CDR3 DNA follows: TGTGCCAGCAGTTACTGGGACAGGGTCGGGGAGACCCAGTACTTC. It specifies CASSYWDRVGETQYF.

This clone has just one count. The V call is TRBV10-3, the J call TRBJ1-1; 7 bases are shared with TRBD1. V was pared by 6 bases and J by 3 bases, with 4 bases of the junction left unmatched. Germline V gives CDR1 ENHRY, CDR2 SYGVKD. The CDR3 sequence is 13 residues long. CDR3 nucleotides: TGTGCCATCAGCCCTACAGGGGACACTGAAGCTTTCTTT. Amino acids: CAISPTGDTEAFF.

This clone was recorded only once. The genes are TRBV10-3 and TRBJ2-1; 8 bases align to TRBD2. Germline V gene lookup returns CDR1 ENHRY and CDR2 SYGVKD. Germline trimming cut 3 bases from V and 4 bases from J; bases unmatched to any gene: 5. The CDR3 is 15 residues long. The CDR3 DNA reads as TGTGCCATCAGTGATGGGCTAGCGGGTTACAATGAGCAGTTCTTC. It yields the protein CAISDGLAGYNEQFF.

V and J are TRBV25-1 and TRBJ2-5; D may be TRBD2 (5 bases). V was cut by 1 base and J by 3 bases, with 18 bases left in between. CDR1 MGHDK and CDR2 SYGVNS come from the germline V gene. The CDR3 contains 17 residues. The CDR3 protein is CASSEWAAKEAKETQYF. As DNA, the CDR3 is TGTGCCAGCAGTGAATGGGCTGCAAAGGAGGCTAAAGAGACCCAGTACTTC.

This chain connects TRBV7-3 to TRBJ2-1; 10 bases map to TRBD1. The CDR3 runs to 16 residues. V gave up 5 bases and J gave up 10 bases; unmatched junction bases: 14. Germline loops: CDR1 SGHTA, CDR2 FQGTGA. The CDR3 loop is CASSRGGDRGLSEQFF. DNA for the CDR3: TGTGCCAGCAGCCGAGGCGGGGACAGGGGTTTGAGCGAGCAGTTCTTC.

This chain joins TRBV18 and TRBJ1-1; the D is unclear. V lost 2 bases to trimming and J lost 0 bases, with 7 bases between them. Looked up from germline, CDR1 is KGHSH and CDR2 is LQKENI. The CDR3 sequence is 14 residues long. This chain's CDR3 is CASSPKPMNTEAFF. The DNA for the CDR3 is TGTGCCAGCTCACCAAAGCCCATGAACACTGAAGCTTTCTTT.

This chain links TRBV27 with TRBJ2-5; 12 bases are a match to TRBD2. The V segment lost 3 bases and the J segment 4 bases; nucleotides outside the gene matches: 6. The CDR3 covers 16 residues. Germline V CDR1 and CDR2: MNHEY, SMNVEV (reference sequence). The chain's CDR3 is CASSLRLAGEGETQYF. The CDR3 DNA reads TGTGCCAGCAGTTTGCGACTAGCGGGAGAGGGAGAGACCCAGTACTTC.

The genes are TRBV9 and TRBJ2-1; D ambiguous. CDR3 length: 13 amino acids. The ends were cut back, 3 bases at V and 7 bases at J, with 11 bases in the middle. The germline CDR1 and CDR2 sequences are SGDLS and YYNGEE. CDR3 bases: TGTGCCAGCAGCGGGTTCAAAGCGAATGAGCAGTTCTTC. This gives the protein CASSGFKANEQFF. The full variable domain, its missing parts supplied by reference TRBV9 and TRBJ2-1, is DSGVTQTPKHLITATGQRVTLRCSPRSGDLSVYWYQQSLDQGLQFLIQYYNGEERAKGNILERFSAQQFPDLHSELNLSSLELGDSALYFCASSGFKANEQFFGPGTRLTVL.

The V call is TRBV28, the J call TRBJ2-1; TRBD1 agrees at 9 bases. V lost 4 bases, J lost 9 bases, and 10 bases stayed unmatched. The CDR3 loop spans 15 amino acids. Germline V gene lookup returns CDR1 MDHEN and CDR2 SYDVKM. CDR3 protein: CASSSPGTGISEQFF. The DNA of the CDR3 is TGTGCCAGCAGTTCGCCCGGGACAGGGATTAGTGAGCAGTTCTTC.

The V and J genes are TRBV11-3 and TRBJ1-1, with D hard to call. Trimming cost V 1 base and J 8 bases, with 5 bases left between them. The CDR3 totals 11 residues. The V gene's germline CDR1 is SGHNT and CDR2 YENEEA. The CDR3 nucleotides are TGTGCCAGCAGCTTAGGTGGCGAAGCTTTCTTT. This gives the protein CASSLGGEAFF.

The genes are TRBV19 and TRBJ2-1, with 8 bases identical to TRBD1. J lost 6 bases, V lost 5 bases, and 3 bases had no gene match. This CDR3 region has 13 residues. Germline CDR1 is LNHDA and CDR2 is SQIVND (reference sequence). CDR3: CASSLGQGNEQFF. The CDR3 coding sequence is TGTGCCAGTAGTCTTGGACAGGGCAATGAGCAGTTCTTC.

DNA for the CDR3: TGCAGCGGGGGGGACAGTTTTTCTGGGGCCAACGTCCTGACTTTC. Its protein product is CSGGDSFSGANVLTF. The chain is built from TRBV29-1 and TRBJ2-6; a weak D match, TRBD1 (7 bases). The CDR3 is made up of 15 amino acids. The germline CDR1 and CDR2 sequences are SQVTM and ANQGSEA. The V end was cut by 7 bases, the J end by 1 base, with 14 bases between.

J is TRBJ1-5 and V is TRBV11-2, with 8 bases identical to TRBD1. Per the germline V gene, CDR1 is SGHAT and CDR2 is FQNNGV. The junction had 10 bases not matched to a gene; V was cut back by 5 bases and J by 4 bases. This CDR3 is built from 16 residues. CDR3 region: CASSKNGQGLNQPQHF. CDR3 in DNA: TGTGCCAGCAGCAAAAATGGACAGGGACTGAATCAGCCCCAGCATTTT.

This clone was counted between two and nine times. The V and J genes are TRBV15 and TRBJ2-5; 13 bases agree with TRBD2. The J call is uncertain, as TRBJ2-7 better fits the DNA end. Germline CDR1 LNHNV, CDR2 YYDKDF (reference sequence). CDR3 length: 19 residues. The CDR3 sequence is CATSSPTGGTSGTLYEQYF. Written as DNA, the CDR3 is TGTGCCACCAGCAGCCCCACCGGAGGGACTAGCGGGACCTTATACGAGCAGTACTTC.

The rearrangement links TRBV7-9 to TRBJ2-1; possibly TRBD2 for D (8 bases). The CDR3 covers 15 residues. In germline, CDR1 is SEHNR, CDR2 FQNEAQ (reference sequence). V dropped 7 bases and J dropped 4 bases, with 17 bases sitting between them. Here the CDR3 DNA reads TGTGCCAGCACCAGGGGGGCTAGCGGGTACAATGAGCAGTTCTTC. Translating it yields CASTRGASGYNEQFF. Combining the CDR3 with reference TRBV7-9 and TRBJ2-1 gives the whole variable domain DTGVSQNPRHKITKRGQNVTFRCDPISEHNRLYWYRQTLGQGPEFLTYFQNEAQLEKSRLLSDRFSAERPKGSFSTLEIQRTEQGDSAMYLCASTRGASGYNEQFFGPGTRLTVL.

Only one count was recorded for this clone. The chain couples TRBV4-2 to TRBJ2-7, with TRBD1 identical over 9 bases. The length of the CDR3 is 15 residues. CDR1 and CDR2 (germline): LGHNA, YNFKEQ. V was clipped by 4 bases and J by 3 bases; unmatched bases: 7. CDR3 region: CASSPYGTGSYEQYF. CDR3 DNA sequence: TGTGCCAGCAGCCCATATGGGACAGGGAGCTACGAGCAGTACTTC.

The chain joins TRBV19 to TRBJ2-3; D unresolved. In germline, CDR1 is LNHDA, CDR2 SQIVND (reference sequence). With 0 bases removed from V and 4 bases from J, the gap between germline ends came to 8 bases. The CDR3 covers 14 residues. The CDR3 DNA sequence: TGTGCCAGTAGTATAGATACTTCCGCAGATACGCAGTATTTT. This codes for CASSIDTSADTQYF.

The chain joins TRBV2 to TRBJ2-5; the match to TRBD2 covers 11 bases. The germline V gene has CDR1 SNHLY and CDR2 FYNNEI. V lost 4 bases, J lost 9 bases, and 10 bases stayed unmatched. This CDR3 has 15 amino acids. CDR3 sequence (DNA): TGTGCCAGCAGTGCGAGTAGCGGGGGGGCCGGGTCCCAGTACTTC. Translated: CASSASSGGAGSQYF.

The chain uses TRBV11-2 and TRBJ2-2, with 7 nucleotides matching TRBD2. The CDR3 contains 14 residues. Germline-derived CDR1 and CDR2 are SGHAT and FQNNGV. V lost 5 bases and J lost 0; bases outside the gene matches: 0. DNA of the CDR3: TGTGCCAGCAGCCGGGGGGCGAACACCGGGGAGCTGTTTTTT. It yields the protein CASSRGANTGELFF. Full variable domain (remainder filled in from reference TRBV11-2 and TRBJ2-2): EAGVAQSPRYKIIEKRQSVAFWCNPISGHATLYWYQQILGQGPKLLIQFQNNGVVDDSQLPKDRFSAERLKGVDSTLKIQPAKLEDSAVYLCASSRGANTGELFFGEGSRLTVL.

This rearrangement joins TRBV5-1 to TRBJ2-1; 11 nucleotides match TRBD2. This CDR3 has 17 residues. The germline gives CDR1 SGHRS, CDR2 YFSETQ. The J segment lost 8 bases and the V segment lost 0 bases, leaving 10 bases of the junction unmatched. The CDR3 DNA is TGCGCCAGCAGCTTGGCCGGACTAGCGGGTGGGTGGGATGAGCAGTTCTTC. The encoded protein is CASSLAGLAGGWDEQFF.